This TCR beta chain was sequenced during a study of blood T cell repertoires in COVID-19. CDR1 and CDR2 from the germline V gene are SGHRS and YFSETQ. The V end was cut by 4 bases, the J end by 0 bases, with 19 bases between. The CDR3 totals 17 residues. Libraries were prepared by immunoSEQ multiplex PCR; TCRdb keeps only in-frame clonotypes and omits some of them. This table holds hundreds of thousands of clones, around three quarters found once. The chain has TRBV5-1 and TRBJ1-2; weak D call: TRBD1 (6 bases). This TCR was recovered from an elderly woman with acute or convalescent COVID-19. Sequencing was done on a sample of peripheral blood. The CDR3 here is CASSPNPQGRANYGYTF. The CDR3 DNA is TGCGCCAGCAGCCCTAACCCACAGGGTAGGGCTAACTATGGCTACACCTTC.